The T cell receptor (beta chain) described here comes from a study of T-cell reconstitution after alpha-beta-depleted transplantation in children (dated by TCRdb to 2016 to 2018). Study-level background: T-cell immune reconstitution after TCRalphabeta/CD19-depleted allogeneic hematopoietic cell transplantation in children was quantitatively tracked in the study by means of TCR repertoire profiling. Overall results and qualifications from the work: In some patients, high TCRbeta diversity at day 60 was attributed to recipient T cells and intrathymic progenitors that had survived conditioning. Over the following months the frequencies of hyperexpanded clones went down, and after one year T-cell counts and TCRbeta diversity were mostly credited to newly produced T cells. The apparently early recovery of alphabetaT-cell counts about two months after transplant reportedly depended on only several hundred rapidly expanded clones that came from non-depleted graft cells.

Library prep was done by PCR. TCRdb names Illumina HiSeq 2500 as the instrument used. TCR libraries were prepared with molecular barcoding, using unique molecular identifiers to normalize TCRbeta repertoire quantification. TCRdb's own reprocessing of the public reads used fastp at Q25 and MiXCR and kept productive beta chains. One record per CDR3 amino acid sequence lists the most common genes and DNA. This sample gives a few hundred thousand distinct CDR3 sequences in total; 13% of them show up just once. In total, the top ten clones hold roughly 2.3% of the sample. Taken with the paper, the label for treatment or condition translates to: allogeneic hematopoietic cell transplantation with graft depleted of TCRalphabeta T cells and CD19 B cells. The transplant recipients were children given TCRalphabeta/CD19-depleted allogeneic hematopoietic cell grafts. The germline V gene sets CDR1 to LGHNA and CDR2 to YNFKEQ. From V the trimming removes 8 bases and from J it removes 2 bases, while the gene matches leave 10 bases of the junction unaccounted for. The cysteine opens and the phenylalanine closes a CDR3 of 16 amino acids. The only DNA kept is the CDR3, 48 bases in frame from the first base.

This clonotype was found many times. The specificity of this receptor is unknown. No base qualities exist here, and no much larger clone lies one base off it. The chain links TRBV4-2 with TRBJ2-7; 12 bases in the middle match TRBD2. The material was PBMCs, mostly from graft donor cells, obtained 360 days after TCRalphabeta/CD19-depleted stem cell transplant. The origin of this receptor is a male patient aged 10 to 17 who had a stem cell transplant for acute myeloid leukemia, so the T cells may come from the graft donor. In nucleotide form, the sequence is TGTGCCAGCTCAAATGGGACTAGCGGGTTCCCCTACGAGCAGTACTTC. It is translated as CASSNGTSGFPYEQYF.